This T cell receptor (beta chain) originates from a study of CD8+ T cells in alopecia areata. The sequencing template was cDNA reverse transcribed from extracted RNA. Sequencing was performed with immunoSEQ multiplex PCR; in TCRdb, only in-frame clones are kept and a portion is missing. The data show a few hundred thousand clones, with more than 55% seen just once and roughly 5.3% held by the top ten. CDR1 and CDR2 (germline): SNHLY, FYNNEI. Unmatched junction bases numbered 5, after V lost 3 bases and J lost 2 bases. This CDR3 region has 15 residues. The chain employs TRBV2 and TRBJ2-7, with 9 bases lining up with TRBD1. Sequences were obtained from CD8+ T cells sorted from blood. The sequence derives from a human donor in good health. In nucleotides, the CDR3 is TGTGCCAGCAGTGAGGGACAGGGTAAGGCCTACGAGCAGTACTTC. Its protein is CASSEGQGKAYEQYF.